A selection of T cell receptor beta chains follows, all from one sample in a study of cytomegalovirus exposure and HLA in healthy donors. Repertoires were generated with immunoSEQ multiplex PCR, while TCRdb's copy carries only in-frame clones and drops some. The sample shows a few hundred thousand clones, 60% to 80% of them seen only once. Sequencing was done on a sample of PBMCs. The receptors here all came from a young man in good health and CMV-seronegative. Both conserved end residues are part of each CDR3. The D gene is left open where the match is weak. Some rows mark clone size as missing; the rest say once, few, many or name a class of expanded clone.

>TRBV7-9|NA|TRBJ2-3|NA
CASSFPGTDTQYF
TGTGCCAGCAGCTTCCCGGGGACAGATACGCAGTATTTT
>TRBV11-3|once|TRBJ2-1|NA
CASSFRDGRNEQFF
TGTGCCAGCAGCTTCCGGGACGGGAGAAATGAGCAGTTCTTC
>TRBV18|NA|TRBJ2-7|NA
CASSLDQGEQYF
TGTGCCAGCTCACTTGATCAGGGTGAGCAGTACTTC
>TRBV29-1|NA|TRBJ2-7|NA
CSVEEQGHEQYF
TGCAGCGTTGAGGAACAGGGCCACGAGCAGTACTTC
>TRBV18|NA|TRBJ1-1|NA
CASSSKGGSTEAFF
TGTGCCAGCTCATCAAAAGGGGGATCCACTGAAGCTTTCTTT
>TRBV11-3|NA|TRBJ1-1|NA
CASSLARDTEAFF
TGTGCCAGCAGCTTAGCCCGAGACACTGAAGCTTTCTTT
>TRBV2|NA|TRBJ1-2|NA
CASSEGPTGWDGYTF
TGTGCCAGCAGTGAGGGTCCGACAGGATGGGATGGCTACACCTTC
>TRBV5-5|NA|TRBJ2-7|NA
CASSLSGQPTYEQYF
TGTGCCAGCAGCTTGAGCGGGCAACCGACCTACGAGCAGTACTTC
>TRBV27|NA|TRBJ2-6|NA
CASSLQGYGANVLTF
TGTGCCAGCAGTTTACAGGGATACGGGGCCAACGTCCTGACTTTC
>TRBV6-1|NA|TRBJ2-2|NA
CASSFTQGAGELFF
TGTGCCAGCAGTTTCACTCAGGGCGCCGGGGAGCTGTTTTTT
>TRBV6-5|NA|TRBJ2-7|TRBD2
CASTPFAGGSYEQYF
TGTGCCAGCACCCCCTTCGCGGGAGGTAGTTACGAGCAGTACTTC
>TRBV5-1|NA|TRBJ1-1|NA
CASTGDGWLNTEAFF
TGCGCCAGCACCGGGGATGGATGGTTGAACACTGAAGCTTTCTTT
>TRBV5-1|NA|TRBJ2-7|NA
CASSPTGEAYEQYF
TGCGCCAGCAGCCCAACAGGAGAAGCCTACGAGCAGTACTTC
>TRBV4-3|NA|TRBJ2-1|TRBD2
CASSQNPSGASYNEQFF
TGCGCCAGCAGCCAGAATCCTAGCGGGGCTTCCTACAATGAGCAGTTCTTC
>TRBV11-3|NA|TRBJ2-7|TRBD1
CASSLMDREYEQYF
TGTGCCAGCAGCTTAATGGACAGGGAATACGAGCAGTACTTC
>TRBV30|NA|TRBJ2-5|NA
CAWSRQVQETQYF
TGTGCCTGGAGTCGGCAGGTCCAAGAGACCCAGTACTTC
>TRBV23-1|NA|TRBJ2-1|TRBD1
CASSQGQGTRGNEQFF
TGCGCCAGCAGTCAAGGACAGGGAACTCGAGGGAATGAGCAGTTCTTC
>TRBV29-1|NA|TRBJ2-1|NA
CSVDAGSYNEQFF
TGCAGCGTTGATGCGGGATCCTACAATGAGCAGTTCTTC
>TRBV6-5|once|TRBJ2-7|TRBD1
CASSSDDRAIYEQYF
TGTGCCAGCAGTTCCGACGACAGGGCGATCTACGAGCAGTACTTC
>TRBV7-8|few|TRBJ2-3|NA
CASSFSGGTDTQYF
TGTGCCAGCAGCTTTTCCGGGGGCACAGATACGCAGTATTTT
>TRBV2|few|TRBJ1-1|NA
CASRNGAVNTEAFF
TGTGCCAGCAGGAATGGGGCAGTGAACACTGAAGCTTTCTTT
>TRBV7-3|NA|TRBJ2-7|TRBD1
CASSRDSTYEQYF
TGTGCCAGCAGTCGGGACAGCACCTACGAGCAGTACTTC
>TRBV6-4|NA|TRBJ1-2|TRBD1
CASRRQGLGLGDYGYTF
TGTGCCAGCAGAAGACAGGGGTTGGGGTTAGGGGACTATGGCTACACCTTC
>TRBV6-5|NA|TRBJ2-7|TRBD2
CASSYSLAGVNEQYF
TGTGCCAGCAGTTACTCACTAGCGGGAGTTAACGAGCAGTACTTC
>TRBV7-9|NA|TRBJ2-3|NA
CASSLSHSRPSTDTQYF
TGTGCCAGCAGCTTATCCCACAGTAGGCCTAGCACAGATACGCAGTATTTT
>TRBV4-1|NA|TRBJ2-7|TRBD1
CASSHVLGQGKAEQYF
TGCGCCAGCAGCCACGTACTGGGACAGGGGAAGGCCGAGCAGTACTTC
>TRBV11-3|NA|TRBJ1-2|TRBD1
CASSWGTGGEDYGYTF
TGTGCCAGCAGCTGGGGGACAGGGGGCGAAGACTATGGCTACACCTTC
>TRBV5-1|NA|TRBJ2-2|NA
CASSLAAVSTGELFF
TGCGCCAGCAGCTTGGCCGCGGTGAGCACCGGGGAGCTGTTTTTT
>TRBV30|NA|TRBJ2-7|TRBD2
CAWSLAGDEQYF
TGTGCCTGGAGCCTAGCGGGTGACGAGCAGTACTTC
>TRBV19|NA|TRBJ2-2|NA
CACSREFGELFF
TGTGCCTGCTCCAGGGAATTCGGGGAGCTGTTTTTT
>TRBV7-2|once|TRBJ2-2|NA
CASSLVTRGAGELFF
TGTGCCAGCAGCTTAGTGACCAGGGGGGCCGGGGAGCTGTTTTTT
>TRBV6-1|few|TRBJ2-5|NA
CASSYSETQYF
TGTGCCAGCAGTTACAGCGAGACCCAGTACTTC
>TRBV5-8|NA|TRBJ2-5|TRBD2
CASSLTREWETQYF
TGTGCCAGCAGCTTGACGCGGGAGTGGGAGACCCAGTACTTC
>TRBV5-8|NA|TRBJ1-1|NA
CASSLFQGFGTEAFF
TGTGCCAGCAGCTTGTTTCAGGGTTTCGGCACTGAAGCTTTCTTT
>TRBV15|once|TRBJ1-4|NA
CATSRDRVLVTLVYEKLFF
TGTGCCACCAGCAGAGATAGAGTTTTAGTGACTCTTGTATATGAAAAACTGTTTTTT
>TRBV10-3|once|TRBJ1-1|TRBD1
CAAVGQGSPEAFF
TGTGCCGCCGTCGGACAGGGGTCCCCTGAAGCTTTCTTT
>TRBV6-5|NA|TRBJ2-7|TRBD1
CASRTGTAPYEQYF
TGTGCCAGCAGGACCGGGACAGCCCCCTACGAGCAGTACTTC
>TRBV10-3|NA|TRBJ1-1|TRBD1
CAITGQGGEHSEAFF
TGTGCCATCACTGGACAGGGGGGAGAACACTCTGAAGCTTTCTTT
>TRBV15|NA|TRBJ1-5|NA
CATSLPGGESNQPQHF
TGTGCCACCAGCCTCCCCGGGGGGGAGAGCAATCAGCCCCAGCATTTT
>TRBV19|NA|TRBJ1-5|NA
CASSIDGGGNQPQHF
TGTGCCAGTAGTATAGATGGGGGGGGCAATCAGCCCCAGCATTTT
>TRBV2|once|TRBJ2-3|NA
CASTEGHFLTDTQYF
TGTGCCAGCACCGAGGGACACTTTCTCACAGATACGCAGTATTTT
>TRBV5-1|NA|TRBJ2-1|NA
CASSGSGGPPGEQFF
TGCGCCAGCAGCGGGTCCGGGGGGCCCCCCGGTGAGCAGTTCTTC
>TRBV5-1|once|TRBJ1-1|NA
CASSLATYTEAFF
TGCGCCAGCAGCTTGGCGACTTACACTGAAGCTTTCTTT
>TRBV5-1|NA|TRBJ2-1|NA
CASSSGDSSYNEQFF
TGCGCCAGCAGCTCAGGGGATAGCTCCTACAATGAGCAGTTCTTC
>TRBV5-1|few|TRBJ1-1|TRBD1
CASSFSTGLVNTEAFF
TGCGCCAGCAGCTTCTCGACAGGGCTCGTGAACACTGAAGCTTTCTTT
>TRBV27|NA|TRBJ2-2|NA
CASSFPTGELFF
TGTGCCAGCAGTTTCCCTACCGGGGAGCTGTTTTTT
>TRBV7-9|NA|TRBJ2-1|NA
CATIGHSSYNEQFF
TGTGCCACGATCGGACACAGCTCCTACAATGAGCAGTTCTTC
>TRBV29-1|few|TRBJ2-7|NA
CSVALDEAYEQYF
TGCAGCGTTGCCCTAGATGAGGCCTACGAGCAGTACTTC
>TRBV7-2|NA|TRBJ2-1|NA
CASSSPLYNEQFF
TGTGCCAGCAGCTCCCCATTGTACAATGAGCAGTTCTTC
>TRBV15|NA|TRBJ2-5|TRBD2
CATSRGTSGGEETQYF
TGTGCCACCAGCAGAGGGACTTCGGGGGGGGAAGAGACCCAGTACTTC
>TRBV5-5|NA|TRBJ2-2|NA
CASSLVGALTGELFF
TGTGCCAGCAGCTTGGTAGGGGCGCTAACCGGGGAGCTGTTTTTT